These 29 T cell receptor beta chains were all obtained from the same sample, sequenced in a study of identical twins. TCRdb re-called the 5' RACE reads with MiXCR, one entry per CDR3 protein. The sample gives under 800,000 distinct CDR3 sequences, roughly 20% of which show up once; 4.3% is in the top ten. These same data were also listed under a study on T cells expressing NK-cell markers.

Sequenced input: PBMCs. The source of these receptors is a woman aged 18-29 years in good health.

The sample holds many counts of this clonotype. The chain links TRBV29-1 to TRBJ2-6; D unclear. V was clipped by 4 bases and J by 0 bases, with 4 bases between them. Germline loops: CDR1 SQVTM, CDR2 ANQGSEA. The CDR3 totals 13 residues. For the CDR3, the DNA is TGCAGCGTTGGAAACTCTGGGGCCAACGTCCTGACTTTC. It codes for CSVGNSGANVLTF.

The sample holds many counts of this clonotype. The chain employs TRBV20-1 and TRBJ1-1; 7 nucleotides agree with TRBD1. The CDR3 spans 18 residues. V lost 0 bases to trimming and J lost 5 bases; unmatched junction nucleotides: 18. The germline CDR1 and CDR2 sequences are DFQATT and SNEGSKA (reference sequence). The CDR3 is CSARDLRTGGRLGTEAFF. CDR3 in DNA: TGCAGTGCTAGAGATCTCCGGACAGGAGGCCGTTTGGGAACTGAAGCTTTCTTT.

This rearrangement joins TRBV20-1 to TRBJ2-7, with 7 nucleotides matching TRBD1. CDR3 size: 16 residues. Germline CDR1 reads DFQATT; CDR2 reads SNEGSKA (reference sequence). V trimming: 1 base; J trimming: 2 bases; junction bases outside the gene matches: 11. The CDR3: CSARGDSRQVTYEQYF. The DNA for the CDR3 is TGCAGTGCTAGAGGGGACAGCCGGCAAGTTACCTACGAGCAGTACTTC.

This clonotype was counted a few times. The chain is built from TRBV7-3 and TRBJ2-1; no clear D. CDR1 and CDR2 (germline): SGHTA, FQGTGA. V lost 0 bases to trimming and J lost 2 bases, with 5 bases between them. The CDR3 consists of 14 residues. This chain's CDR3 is CASSLTTAYNEQFF. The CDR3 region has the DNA TGTGCCAGCAGCTTAACTACAGCCTACAATGAGCAGTTCTTC.

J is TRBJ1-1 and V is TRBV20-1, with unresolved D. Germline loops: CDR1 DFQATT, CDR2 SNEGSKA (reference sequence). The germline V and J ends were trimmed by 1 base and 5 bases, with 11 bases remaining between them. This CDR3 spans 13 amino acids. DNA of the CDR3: TGCAGTGCTAGAGGGGGTGGCAGGACTGAAGCTTTCTTT. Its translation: CSARGGGRTEAFF.

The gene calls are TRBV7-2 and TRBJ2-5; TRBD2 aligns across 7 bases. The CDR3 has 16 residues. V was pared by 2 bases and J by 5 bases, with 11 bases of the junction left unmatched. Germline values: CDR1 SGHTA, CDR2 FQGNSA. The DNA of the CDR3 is TGTGCCAGCAGCTTATGGGGGGGAGGCTCGGGGGAGACCCAGTACTTC. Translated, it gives CASSLWGGGSGETQYF.

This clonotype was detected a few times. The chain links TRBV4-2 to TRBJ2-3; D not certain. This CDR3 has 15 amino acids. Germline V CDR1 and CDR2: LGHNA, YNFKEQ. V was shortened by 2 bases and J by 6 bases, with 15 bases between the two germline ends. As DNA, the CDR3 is TGTGCCAGCAGCCAAACACCTGGTAGGGTTGATACGCAGTATTTT. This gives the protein CASSQTPGRVDTQYF.

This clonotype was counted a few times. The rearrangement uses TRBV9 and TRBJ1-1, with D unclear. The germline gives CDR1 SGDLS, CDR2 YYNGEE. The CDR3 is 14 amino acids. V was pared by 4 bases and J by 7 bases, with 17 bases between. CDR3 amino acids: CASSSMKGVSEAFF. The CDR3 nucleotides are TGTGCCAGCAGCTCGATGAAGGGCGTGAGTGAAGCTTTCTTT.

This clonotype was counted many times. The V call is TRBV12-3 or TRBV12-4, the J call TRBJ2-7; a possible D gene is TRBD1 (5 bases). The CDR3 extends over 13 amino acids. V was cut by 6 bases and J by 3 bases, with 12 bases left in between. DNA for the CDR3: TGTGCCAGCAGCCCACAGGTGAACTACGAGCAGTACTTC. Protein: CASSPQVNYEQYF.

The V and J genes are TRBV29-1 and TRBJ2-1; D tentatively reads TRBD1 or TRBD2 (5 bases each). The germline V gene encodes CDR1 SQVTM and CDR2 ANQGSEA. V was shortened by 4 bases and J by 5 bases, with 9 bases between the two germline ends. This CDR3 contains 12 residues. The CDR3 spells CSVVGRNNEQFF. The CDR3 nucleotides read TGCAGCGTTGTGGGACGCAACAATGAGCAGTTCTTC.

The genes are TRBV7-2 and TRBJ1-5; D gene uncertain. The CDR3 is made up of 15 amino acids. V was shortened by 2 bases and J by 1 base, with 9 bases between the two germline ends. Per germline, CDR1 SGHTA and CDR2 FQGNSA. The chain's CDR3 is CASSLWFWSNQPQHF. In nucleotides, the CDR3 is TGTGCCAGCAGCTTATGGTTTTGGAGCAATCAGCCCCAGCATTTT.

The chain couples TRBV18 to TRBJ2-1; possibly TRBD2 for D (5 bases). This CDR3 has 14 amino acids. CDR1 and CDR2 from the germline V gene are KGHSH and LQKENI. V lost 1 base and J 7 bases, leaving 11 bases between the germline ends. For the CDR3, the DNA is TGTGCCAGCTCACCACGGACCTGGACTAATGAGCAGTTCTTC. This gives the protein CASSPRTWTNEQFF.

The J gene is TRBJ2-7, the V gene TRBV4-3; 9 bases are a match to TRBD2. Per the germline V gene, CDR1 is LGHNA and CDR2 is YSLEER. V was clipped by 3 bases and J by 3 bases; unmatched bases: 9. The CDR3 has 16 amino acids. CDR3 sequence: CASSHGYRTSDYEQYF. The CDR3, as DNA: TGCGCCAGCAGCCATGGATATCGGACTAGCGACTACGAGCAGTACTTC.

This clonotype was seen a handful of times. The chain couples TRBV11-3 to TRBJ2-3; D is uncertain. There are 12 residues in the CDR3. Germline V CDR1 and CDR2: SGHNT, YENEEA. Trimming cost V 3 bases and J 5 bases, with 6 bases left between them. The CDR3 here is CASSFDRDTQYF. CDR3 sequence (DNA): TGTGCCAGCAGCTTCGATCGAGATACGCAGTATTTT.

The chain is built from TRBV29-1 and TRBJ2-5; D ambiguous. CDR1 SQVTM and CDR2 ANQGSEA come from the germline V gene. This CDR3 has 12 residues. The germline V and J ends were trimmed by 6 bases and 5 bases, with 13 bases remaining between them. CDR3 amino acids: CSVKKSVETQYF. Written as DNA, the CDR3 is TGCAGCGTGAAAAAATCTGTGGAGACCCAGTACTTC.

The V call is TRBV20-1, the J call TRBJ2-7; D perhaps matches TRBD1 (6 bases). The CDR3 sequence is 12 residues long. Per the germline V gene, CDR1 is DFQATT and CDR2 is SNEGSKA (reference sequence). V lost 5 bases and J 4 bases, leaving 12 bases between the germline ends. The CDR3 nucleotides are TGCAGTGCTTCCGGACAGACATACGAGCAGTACTTC. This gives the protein CSASGQTYEQYF.

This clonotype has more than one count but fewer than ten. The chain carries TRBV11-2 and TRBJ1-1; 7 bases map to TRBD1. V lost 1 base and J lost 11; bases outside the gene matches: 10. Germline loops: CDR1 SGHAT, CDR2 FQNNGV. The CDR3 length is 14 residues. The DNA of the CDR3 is TGTGCCAGCAGCTTAGGACAGGGTCCGCCCCATGCTTTCTTT. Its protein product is CASSLGQGPPHAFF.

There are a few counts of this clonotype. CDR3 sequence (DNA): TGCAGTGCTAGAGAGCCCTTCGCGGGAGTCTACGAGCAGTACTTC. Its protein is CSAREPFAGVYEQYF. The chain couples TRBV20-1 to TRBJ2-7; 7 bases match TRBD2. The trim removed 0 bases at V and 3 bases at J, leaving 8 bases unmatched. Germline V gene lookup returns CDR1 DFQATT and CDR2 SNEGSKA (reference sequence). The CDR3 extends over 15 amino acids.

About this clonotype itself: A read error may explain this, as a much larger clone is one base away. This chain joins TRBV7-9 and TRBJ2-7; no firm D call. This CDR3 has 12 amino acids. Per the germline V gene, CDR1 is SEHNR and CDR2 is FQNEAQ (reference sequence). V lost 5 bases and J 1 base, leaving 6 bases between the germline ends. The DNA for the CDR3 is TGTGCCAGCAGCGACACTTCCTACGAGCAGTACTTC. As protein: CASSDTSYEQYF.

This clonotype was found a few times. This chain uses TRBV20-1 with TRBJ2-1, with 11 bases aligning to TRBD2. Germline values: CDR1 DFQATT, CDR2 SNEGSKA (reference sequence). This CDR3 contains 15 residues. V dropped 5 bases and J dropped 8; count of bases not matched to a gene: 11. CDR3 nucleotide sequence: TGCAGTGCTCCCGGGGGTAGCGGGGGGGAATATGAGCAGTTCTTC. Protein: CSAPGGSGGEYEQFF.

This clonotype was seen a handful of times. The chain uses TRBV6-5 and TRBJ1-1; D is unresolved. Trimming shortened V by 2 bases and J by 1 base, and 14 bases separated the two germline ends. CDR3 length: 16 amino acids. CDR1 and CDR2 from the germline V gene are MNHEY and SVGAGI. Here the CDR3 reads CASSYGRPPANTEAFF. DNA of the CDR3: TGTGCCAGCAGTTACGGCAGGCCCCCAGCGAACACTGAAGCTTTCTTT.

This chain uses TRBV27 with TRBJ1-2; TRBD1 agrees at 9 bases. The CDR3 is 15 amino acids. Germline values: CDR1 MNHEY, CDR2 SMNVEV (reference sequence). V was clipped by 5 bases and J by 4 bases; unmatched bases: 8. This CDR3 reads CASSPGTGSFYGYTF. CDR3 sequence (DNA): TGTGCCAGCAGTCCCGGGACAGGGAGTTTCTATGGCTACACCTTC.

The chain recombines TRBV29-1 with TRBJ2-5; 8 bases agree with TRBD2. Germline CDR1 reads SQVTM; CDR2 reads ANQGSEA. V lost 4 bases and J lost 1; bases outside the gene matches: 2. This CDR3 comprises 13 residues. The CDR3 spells CSVGGTSQETQYF. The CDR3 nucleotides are TGCAGCGTTGGAGGGACTAGCCAAGAGACCCAGTACTTC.

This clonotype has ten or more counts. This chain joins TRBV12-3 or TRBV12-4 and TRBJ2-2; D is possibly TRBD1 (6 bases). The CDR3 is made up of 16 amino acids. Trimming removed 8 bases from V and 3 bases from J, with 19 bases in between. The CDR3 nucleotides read TGTGCCAGCCGTCCTCGGGACATGCTAGACACCGGGGAGCTGTTTTTT. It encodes CASRPRDMLDTGELFF.

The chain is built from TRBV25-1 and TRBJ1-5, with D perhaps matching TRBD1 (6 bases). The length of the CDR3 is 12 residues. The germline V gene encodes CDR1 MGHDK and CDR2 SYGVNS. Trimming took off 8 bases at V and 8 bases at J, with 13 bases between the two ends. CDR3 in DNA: TGTGCCAGCTCAGGGGATGTAGAGCCCCAGCATTTT. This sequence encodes CASSGDVEPQHF.

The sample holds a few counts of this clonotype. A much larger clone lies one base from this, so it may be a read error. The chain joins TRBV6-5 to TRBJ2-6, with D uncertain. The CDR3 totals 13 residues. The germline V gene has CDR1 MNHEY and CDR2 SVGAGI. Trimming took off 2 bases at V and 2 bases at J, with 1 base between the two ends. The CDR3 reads CASSYAGANVLTF. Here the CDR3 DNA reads TGTGCCAGCAGTTACGCTGGGGCCAACGTCCTGACTTTC.

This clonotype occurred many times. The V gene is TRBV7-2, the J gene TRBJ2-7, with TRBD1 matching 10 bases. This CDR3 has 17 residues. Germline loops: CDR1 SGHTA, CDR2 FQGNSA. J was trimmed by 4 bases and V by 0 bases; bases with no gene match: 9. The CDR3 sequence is CASSLAPAGQGIYEQYF. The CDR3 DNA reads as TGTGCCAGCAGCTTAGCACCAGCGGGACAGGGGATATACGAGCAGTACTTC.

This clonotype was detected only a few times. CDR3 amino acids: CASSLGPVGTDTQYF. In DNA, the CDR3 is TGTGCCAGCAGCTTGGGACCAGTAGGCACAGATACGCAGTATTTT. The chain has TRBV5-5 and TRBJ2-3; D is unresolved. Germline assignment: CDR1 SGHKS and CDR2 YYEKEE (reference sequence). V shed 0 bases and J shed 1 base, with 9 bases lying between them. The CDR3 has 15 amino acids.

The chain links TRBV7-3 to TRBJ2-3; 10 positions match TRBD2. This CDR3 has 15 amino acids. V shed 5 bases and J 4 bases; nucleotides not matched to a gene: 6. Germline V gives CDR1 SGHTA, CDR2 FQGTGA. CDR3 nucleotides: TGTGCCAGCAGCCCTATGGGACTAGCGTCAGATACGCAGTATTTT. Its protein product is CASSPMGLASDTQYF.